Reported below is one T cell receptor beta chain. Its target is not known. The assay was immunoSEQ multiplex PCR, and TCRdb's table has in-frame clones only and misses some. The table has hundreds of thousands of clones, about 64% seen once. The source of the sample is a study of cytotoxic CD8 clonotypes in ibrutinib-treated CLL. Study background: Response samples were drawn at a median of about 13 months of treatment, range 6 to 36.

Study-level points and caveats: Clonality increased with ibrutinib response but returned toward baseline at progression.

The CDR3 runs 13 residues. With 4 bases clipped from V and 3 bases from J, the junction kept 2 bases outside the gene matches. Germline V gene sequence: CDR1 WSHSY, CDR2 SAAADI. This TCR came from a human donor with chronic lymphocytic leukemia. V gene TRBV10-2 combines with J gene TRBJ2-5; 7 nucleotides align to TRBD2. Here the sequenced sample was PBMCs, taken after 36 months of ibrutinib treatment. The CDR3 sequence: CASSGTRKETQYF. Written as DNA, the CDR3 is TGCGCCAGCAGTGGGACTAGAAAAGAGACCCAGTACTTC.